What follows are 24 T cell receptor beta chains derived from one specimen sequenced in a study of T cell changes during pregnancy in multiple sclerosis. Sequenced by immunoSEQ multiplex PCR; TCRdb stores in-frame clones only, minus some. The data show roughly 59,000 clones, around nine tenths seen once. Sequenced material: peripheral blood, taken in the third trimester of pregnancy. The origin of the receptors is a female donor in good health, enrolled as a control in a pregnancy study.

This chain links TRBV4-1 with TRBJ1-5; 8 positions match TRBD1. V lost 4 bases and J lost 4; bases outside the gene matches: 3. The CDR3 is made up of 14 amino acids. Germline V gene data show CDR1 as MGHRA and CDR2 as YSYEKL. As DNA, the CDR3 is TGCGCCAGCAGCCTGACAGGGGCAAATCAGCCCCAGCATTTT. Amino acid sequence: CASSLTGANQPQHF.

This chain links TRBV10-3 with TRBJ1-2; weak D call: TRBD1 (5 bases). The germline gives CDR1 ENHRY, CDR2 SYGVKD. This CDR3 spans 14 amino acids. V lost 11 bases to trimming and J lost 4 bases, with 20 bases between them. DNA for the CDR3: TGTGCCGCGGCTAGGGATTTTAGGGGCTATGGCTACACCTTC. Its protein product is CAAARDFRGYGYTF.

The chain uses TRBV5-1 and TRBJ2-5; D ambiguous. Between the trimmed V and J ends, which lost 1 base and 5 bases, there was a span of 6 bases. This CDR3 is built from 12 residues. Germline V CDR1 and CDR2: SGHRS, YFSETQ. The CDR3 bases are TGCGCCAGCAGCTTGCCCTCGGAGACCCAGTACTTC. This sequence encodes CASSLPSETQYF.

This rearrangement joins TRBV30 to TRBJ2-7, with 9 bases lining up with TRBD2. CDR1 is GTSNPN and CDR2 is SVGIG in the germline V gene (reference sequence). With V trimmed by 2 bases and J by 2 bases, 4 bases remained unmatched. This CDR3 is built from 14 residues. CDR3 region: CAWSWASGTYEQYF. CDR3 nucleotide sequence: TGTGCCTGGAGTTGGGCTAGCGGGACCTACGAGCAGTACTTC.

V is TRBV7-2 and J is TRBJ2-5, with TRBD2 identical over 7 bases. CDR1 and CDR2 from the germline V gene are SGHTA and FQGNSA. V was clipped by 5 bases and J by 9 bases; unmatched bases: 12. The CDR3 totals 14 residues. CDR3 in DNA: TGTGCCAGCAGCCCCGGGACTACCCAAGGGGCCCAGTACTTC. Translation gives CASSPGTTQGAQYF.

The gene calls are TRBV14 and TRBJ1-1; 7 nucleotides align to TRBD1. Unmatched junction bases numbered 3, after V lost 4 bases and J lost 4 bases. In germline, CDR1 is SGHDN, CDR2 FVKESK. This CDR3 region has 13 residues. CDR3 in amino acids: CASSLTGVTEAFF. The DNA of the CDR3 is TGTGCCAGCAGCCTAACAGGGGTCACTGAAGCTTTCTTT.

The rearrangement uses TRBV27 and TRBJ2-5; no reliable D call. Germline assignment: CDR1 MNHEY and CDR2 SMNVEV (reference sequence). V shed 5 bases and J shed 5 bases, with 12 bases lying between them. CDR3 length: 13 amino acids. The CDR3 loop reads CASSIRLRETQYF. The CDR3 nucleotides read TGTGCCAGCAGTATCAGGCTTCGGGAGACCCAGTACTTC.

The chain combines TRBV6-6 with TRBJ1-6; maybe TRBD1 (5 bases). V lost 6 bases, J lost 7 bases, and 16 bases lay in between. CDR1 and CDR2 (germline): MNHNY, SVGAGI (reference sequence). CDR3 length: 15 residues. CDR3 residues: CASSQLDSSNSPLHF. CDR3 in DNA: TGTGCCAGCAGCCAACTCGACAGCTCCAATTCACCCCTCCACTTT.

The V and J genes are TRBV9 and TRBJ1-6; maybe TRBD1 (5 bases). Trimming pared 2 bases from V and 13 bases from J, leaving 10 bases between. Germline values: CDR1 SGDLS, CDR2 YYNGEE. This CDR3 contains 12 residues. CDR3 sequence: CASSVEGAPLHF. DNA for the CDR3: TGTGCCAGCAGCGTCGAAGGGGCCCCCCTCCACTTT.

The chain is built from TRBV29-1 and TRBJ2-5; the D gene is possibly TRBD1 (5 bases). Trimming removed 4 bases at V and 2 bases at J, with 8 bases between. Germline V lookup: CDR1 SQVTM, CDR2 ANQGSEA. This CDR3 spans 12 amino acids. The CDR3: CSVGRQQETQYF. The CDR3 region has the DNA TGCAGCGTTGGGAGACAGCAAGAGACCCAGTACTTC. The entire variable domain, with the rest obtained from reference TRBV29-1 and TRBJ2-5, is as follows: SAVISQKPSRDICQRGTSLTIQCQVDSQVTMMFWYRQQPGQSLTLIATANQGSEATYESGFVIDKFPISRPNLTFSTLTVSNMSPEDSSIYLCSVGRQQETQYFGPGTRLLVL.

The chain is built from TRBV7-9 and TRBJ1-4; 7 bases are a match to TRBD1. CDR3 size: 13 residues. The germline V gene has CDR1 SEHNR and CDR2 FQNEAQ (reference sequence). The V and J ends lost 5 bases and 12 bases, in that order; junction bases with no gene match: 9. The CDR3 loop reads CASSDRVTGQLFF. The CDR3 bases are TGTGCCAGCAGCGACCGAGTGACAGGGCAACTGTTTTTT.

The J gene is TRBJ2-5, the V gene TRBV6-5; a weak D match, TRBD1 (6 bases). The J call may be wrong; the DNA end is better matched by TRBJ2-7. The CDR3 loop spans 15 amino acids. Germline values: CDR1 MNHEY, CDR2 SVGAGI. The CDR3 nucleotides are TGTGCCAGCAGCAACCCGGGACAAAGCTCCTACGAGCAGTACTTC. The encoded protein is CASSNPGQSSYEQYF.

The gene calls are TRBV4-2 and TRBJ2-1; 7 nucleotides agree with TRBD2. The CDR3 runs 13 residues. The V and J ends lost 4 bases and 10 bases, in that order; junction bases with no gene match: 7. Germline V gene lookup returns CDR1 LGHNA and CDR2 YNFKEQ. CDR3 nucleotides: TGTGCCAGCAGCCCCGAGCGGGGTCGCGAGCAGTTCTTC. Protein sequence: CASSPERGREQFF.

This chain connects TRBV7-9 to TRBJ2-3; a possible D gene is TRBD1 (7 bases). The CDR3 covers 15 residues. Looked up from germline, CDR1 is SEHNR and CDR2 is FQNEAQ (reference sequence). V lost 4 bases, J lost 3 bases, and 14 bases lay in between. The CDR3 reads CASSSQGGGTDTQYF. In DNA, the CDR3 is TGTGCCAGCAGCTCCCAGGGGGGTGGTACAGATACGCAGTATTTT.

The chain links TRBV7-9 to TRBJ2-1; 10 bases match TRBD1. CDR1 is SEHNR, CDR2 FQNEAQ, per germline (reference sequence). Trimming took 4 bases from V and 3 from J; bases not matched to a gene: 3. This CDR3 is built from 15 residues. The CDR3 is CASSSGTGVYNEQFF. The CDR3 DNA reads TGTGCCAGCAGCTCCGGGACAGGGGTCTACAATGAGCAGTTCTTC.

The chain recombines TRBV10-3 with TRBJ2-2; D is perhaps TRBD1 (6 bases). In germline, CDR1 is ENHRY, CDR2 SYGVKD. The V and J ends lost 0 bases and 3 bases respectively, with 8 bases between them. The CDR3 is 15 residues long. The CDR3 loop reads CAISESWTDTGELFF. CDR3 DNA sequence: TGTGCCATCAGTGAGTCATGGACAGACACCGGGGAGCTGTTTTTT.

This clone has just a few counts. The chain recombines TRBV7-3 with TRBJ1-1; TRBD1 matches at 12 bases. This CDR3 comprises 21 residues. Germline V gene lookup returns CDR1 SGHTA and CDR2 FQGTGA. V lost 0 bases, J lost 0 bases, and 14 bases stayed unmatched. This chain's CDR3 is CASSLTGTGGPLPPMNTEAFF. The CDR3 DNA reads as TGTGCCAGCAGCTTAACCGGGACAGGGGGCCCTTTGCCTCCTATGAACACTGAAGCTTTCTTT.

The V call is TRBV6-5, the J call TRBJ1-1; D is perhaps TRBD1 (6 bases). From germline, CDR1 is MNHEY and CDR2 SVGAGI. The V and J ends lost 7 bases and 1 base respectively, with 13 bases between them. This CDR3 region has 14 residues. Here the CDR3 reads CASTTQGKNTEAFF. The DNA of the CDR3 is TGTGCCAGCACCACCCAGGGGAAGAACACTGAAGCTTTCTTT.

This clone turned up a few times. Here the CDR3 reads CATPDRENTEAFF. DNA of the CDR3: TGTGCCACCCCTGACAGGGAGAACACTGAAGCTTTCTTT. The V call is TRBV5-4, the J call TRBJ1-1, with 7 bases aligning to TRBD1. Germline V gene sequence: CDR1 SGHNT, CDR2 YYREEE (reference sequence). The J segment lost 1 base and the V segment lost 9 bases, leaving 6 bases of the junction unmatched. CDR3 size: 13 residues.

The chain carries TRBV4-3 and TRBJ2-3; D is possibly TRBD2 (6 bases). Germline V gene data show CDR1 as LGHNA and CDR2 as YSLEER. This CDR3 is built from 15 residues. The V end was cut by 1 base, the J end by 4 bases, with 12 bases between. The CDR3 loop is CASSQGRLEADTQYF. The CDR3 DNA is TGCGCCAGCAGCCAAGGAAGACTAGAAGCAGATACGCAGTATTTT.

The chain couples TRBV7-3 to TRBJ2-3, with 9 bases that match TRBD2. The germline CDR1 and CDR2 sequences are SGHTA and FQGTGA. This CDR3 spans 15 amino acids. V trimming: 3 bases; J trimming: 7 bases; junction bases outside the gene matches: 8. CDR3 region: CASSFVGGGANTQYF. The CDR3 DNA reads TGTGCCAGCAGCTTTGTAGGCGGGGGGGCCAATACGCAGTATTTT.

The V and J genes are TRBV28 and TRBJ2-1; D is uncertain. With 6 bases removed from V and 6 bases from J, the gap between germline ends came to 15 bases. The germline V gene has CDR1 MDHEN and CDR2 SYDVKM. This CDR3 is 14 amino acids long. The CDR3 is CASSFPIQPNEQFF. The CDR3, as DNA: TGTGCCAGCAGCTTCCCGATACAGCCCAATGAGCAGTTCTTC.

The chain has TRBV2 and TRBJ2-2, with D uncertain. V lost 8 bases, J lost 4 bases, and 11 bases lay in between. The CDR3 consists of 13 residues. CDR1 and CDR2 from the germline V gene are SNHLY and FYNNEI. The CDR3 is CASGGLSTGELFF. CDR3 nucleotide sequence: TGTGCCAGCGGTGGTCTTAGCACCGGGGAGCTGTTTTTT.

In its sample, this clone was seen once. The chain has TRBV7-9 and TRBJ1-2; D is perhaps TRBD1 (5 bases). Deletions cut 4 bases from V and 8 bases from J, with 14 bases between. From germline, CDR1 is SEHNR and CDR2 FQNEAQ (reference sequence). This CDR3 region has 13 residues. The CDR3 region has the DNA TGTGCCAGCAGCTCCCGACAGCTTTGGGGCTACACCTTC. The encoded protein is CASSSRQLWGYTF.